Shown below are 30 T cell receptor beta chains from a single sample sequenced in a study of cytomegalovirus exposure and HLA in healthy donors. PCR amplification relied on 60 Vbeta primers (plus 13 Jbeta primers). The method was immunoSEQ multiplex PCR; TCRdb's version includes in-frame clones alone and lacks a portion of them. The sample shows under 150,000 clones, around four fifths of them seen only once. Specimen: PBMCs. Every receptor here comes from a boy aged 2 to 10 in good health and CMV-seronegative.

The chain has TRBV4-1 and TRBJ2-7, with TRBD2 matching over 10 bases. Germline loops: CDR1 MGHRA, CDR2 YSYEKL. CDR3 length: 16 residues. V dropped 1 base and J dropped 3; count of bases not matched to a gene: 6. CDR3 amino acids: CASSQVLSSGSYEQYF. CDR3 coding DNA: TGCGCCAGCAGCCAAGTCTTGTCTAGCGGGAGCTACGAGCAGTACTTC.

This clone was seen a handful of times. The chain is built from TRBV9 and TRBJ2-7; 7 bases match TRBD1. Germline assignment: CDR1 SGDLS and CDR2 YYNGEE. V shed 4 bases and J 0 bases; nucleotides not matched to a gene: 4. The CDR3 loop spans 14 amino acids. The CDR3 protein is CASSFGQDSYEQYF. CDR3 in DNA: TGTGCCAGCAGCTTCGGACAGGACTCCTACGAGCAGTACTTC.

The chain carries TRBV27 and TRBJ1-5; tentative D call: TRBD1 (5 bases). This CDR3 has 13 amino acids. Trimming took 4 bases from V and 12 from J, leaving 16 bases between them. Germline lookup yields CDR1 MNHEY and CDR2 SMNVEV (reference sequence). Here the CDR3 DNA reads TGTGCCAGCAGTTCGGCAGGGTTTGGGCTCCAGCATTTT. It translates to CASSSAGFGLQHF.

J is TRBJ2-3 and V is TRBV9, with TRBD2 matching over 13 bases. Germline V gene sequence: CDR1 SGDLS, CDR2 YYNGEE. The junction had 4 bases not matched to a gene; V was cut back by 0 bases and J by 6 bases. The CDR3 extends over 16 amino acids. This CDR3 is CASSVALAGGEDTQYF. CDR3 DNA: TGTGCCAGCAGCGTAGCACTAGCGGGAGGGGAGGATACGCAGTATTTT.

Note on this clone: The DNA is left out, because the CDR3 cannot be placed on it with certainty; the CDR3 is given as TCRdb lists it. V usage is TRBV28 and J usage is TRBJ2-5; the listed D gene, TRBD1, was not tested against the DNA. The CDR3 is made up of 15 amino acids, end residues included. CDR1 and CDR2 from the germline V gene are MDHEN and SYDVKM. The CDR3 sequence: CASSSSGTGGETQYF.

The chain carries TRBV5-1 and TRBJ2-1, with 10 bases that match TRBD1. V gave up 3 bases and J gave up 9 bases; unmatched junction bases: 15. Germline-derived CDR1 and CDR2 are SGHRS and YFSETQ. The CDR3 runs to 17 residues. The CDR3 here is CASSSPWGDRGLGEQFF. CDR3 nucleotides: TGCGCCAGCAGCTCACCCTGGGGGGACAGGGGCCTGGGTGAGCAGTTCTTC. The whole variable domain, filled in from reference TRBV5-1 and TRBJ2-1, reads KAGVTQTPRYLIKTRGQQVTLSCSPISGHRSVSWYQQTPGQGLQFLFEYFSETQRNKGNFPGRFSGRQFSNSRSEMNVSTLELGDSALYLCASSSPWGDRGLGEQFFGPGTRLTVL.

The chain combines TRBV29-1 with TRBJ2-1; 11 nucleotides line up with TRBD1. Unmatched junction bases numbered 2, after V lost 4 bases and J lost 6 bases. Per the germline V gene, CDR1 is SQVTM and CDR2 is ANQGSEA. This CDR3 is built from 13 residues. This CDR3 reads CSVVGQGANEQFF. DNA of the CDR3: TGCAGCGTTGTAGGACAGGGGGCCAATGAGCAGTTCTTC.

In regard to this clone: One end of the junction does not line up with germline, which may come from a read error. The rearrangement joins TRBV7-9 to TRBJ1-2; D is unclear. CDR3 length equals 12 residues. Germline CDR1 and CDR2: SEHNR and FQNEAQ (reference sequence). This CDR3 reads CSSSRSNYGYTF. The CDR3 DNA follows: TGTTCCAGCAGCCGGTCGAACTATGGCTACACCTTC.

The chain couples TRBV28 to TRBJ1-5; 7 positions agree with TRBD1. Trimming removed 6 bases from V and 6 bases from J; junction bases left unmatched: 8. The CDR3 is 14 residues long. The germline V gene has CDR1 MDHEN and CDR2 SYDVKM. The DNA of the CDR3 is TGTGCCAGCAGACCCACAGGGGAATCTCAGCCCCAGCATTTT. Residues: CASRPTGESQPQHF.

This sequence joins TRBV27 and TRBJ1-1, with 10 bases aligning to TRBD1. CDR1 is MNHEY, CDR2 SMNVEV, per germline (reference sequence). This CDR3 spans 16 amino acids. The J segment lost 0 bases and the V segment lost 5 bases, leaving 6 bases of the junction unmatched. The CDR3 sequence is CASSPRDRGLNTEAFF. CDR3 nucleotide sequence: TGTGCCAGCAGTCCCCGGGACAGGGGACTGAACACTGAAGCTTTCTTT.

The gene calls are TRBV28 and TRBJ2-7; D may be TRBD2 (5 bases). The CDR3 is 15 amino acids. Germline loops: CDR1 MDHEN, CDR2 SYDVKM. V lost 6 bases and J 2 bases, leaving 17 bases between the germline ends. CDR3 sequence: CASSLASAGPYEQYF. In DNA, the CDR3 is TGTGCCAGCAGCTTGGCGTCCGCGGGCCCCTACGAGCAGTACTTC.

The gene calls are TRBV5-4 and TRBJ2-7, with D possibly TRBD1 on 5 matching bases. This CDR3 comprises 16 residues. Trimming removed 4 bases at V and 4 bases at J, with 21 bases between. Per germline, CDR1 SGHNT and CDR2 YYREEE (reference sequence). The CDR3 DNA follows: TGTGCCAGCAGCCTCTCCCCGCAGGGTCTAGGGTACGAGCAGTACTTC. Protein: CASSLSPQGLGYEQYF.

The chain joins TRBV5-4 to TRBJ2-5; TRBD2 matches 11 bases. Near its end, the DNA agrees better with TRBJ2-7, so the J call may be wrong. This CDR3 has 13 residues. CDR1 SGHNT and CDR2 YYREEE come from the germline V gene (reference sequence). The CDR3 DNA follows: TGTGCCAGCAGCCTAGCGGGAGGTAACGAGCAGTACTTC. Its translation is CASSLAGGNEQYF.

The chain is built from TRBV7-3 and TRBJ2-1; 9 bases map to TRBD2. Trimming cost V 2 bases and J 6 bases; bases outside gene matches: 2. CDR1 is SGHTA, CDR2 FQGTGA, per germline. CDR3 length: 14 amino acids. DNA of the CDR3: TGTGCCAGCAGCTTAGGGCGGGGGGGCAATGAGCAGTTCTTC. Residues: CASSLGRGGNEQFF.

The rearrangement links TRBV27 to TRBJ2-1; D may be TRBD2 (6 bases). The CDR3 is 13 residues long. V gave up 4 bases and J gave up 12 bases, with 16 bases separating them. Germline loops: CDR1 MNHEY, CDR2 SMNVEV (reference sequence). The CDR3 reads CASSSTRGVGQFF. The CDR3 coding sequence is TGTGCCAGCAGTTCGACGCGGGGAGTTGGGCAGTTCTTC.

V is TRBV5-1 and J is TRBJ2-3; 8 bases are shared with TRBD1. This CDR3 contains 14 residues. Trimming cost V 7 bases and J 3 bases; bases outside gene matches: 7. Per germline, CDR1 SGHRS and CDR2 YFSETQ. The chain's CDR3 is CASAGTGGTDTQYF. The CDR3 region has the DNA TGCGCCAGCGCAGGGACAGGAGGGACAGATACGCAGTATTTT.

This sequence joins TRBV4-2 and TRBJ1-4; no clear D gene. Trimming took 1 base from V and 4 from J, leaving 19 bases between them. Germline V CDR1 and CDR2: LGHNA, YNFKEQ. This CDR3 has 18 amino acids. CDR3 nucleotides: TGTGCCAGCAGCCAAGCGCGAGGGAGACGAACCAATAATGAAAAACTGTTTTTT. Amino acids: CASSQARGRRTNNEKLFF.

The V and J genes are TRBV7-3 and TRBJ2-3; D possibly corresponds to TRBD2 (5 bases). In germline, CDR1 is SGHTA, CDR2 FQGTGA. The V end was cut by 4 bases, the J end by 7 bases, with 12 bases between. This CDR3 contains 13 residues. The CDR3 spells CASSSTFGNTQYF. In nucleotides, the CDR3 is TGTGCCAGCAGCTCAACCTTCGGGAATACGCAGTATTTT.

In this sample, this clone turned up a few times. This chain joins TRBV6-1 and TRBJ2-7; 7 bases map to TRBD2. With 3 bases clipped from V and 0 bases from J, the junction kept 5 bases outside the gene matches. Germline V CDR1 and CDR2: MNHNS, SASEGT. The CDR3 covers 15 residues. The CDR3 bases are TGTGCCAGCAGTGAGGACGGGGGGAGCTCCTACGAGCAGTACTTC. This codes for CASSEDGGSSYEQYF.

The chain couples TRBV9 to TRBJ1-1; D not resolved. Trimming removed 1 base from V and 7 bases from J, with 14 bases in between. The germline CDR1 and CDR2 sequences are SGDLS and YYNGEE. The CDR3 consists of 14 residues. CDR3 bases: TGTGCCAGCAGCGTAAGTACGGCTGGAGGTGAAGCTTTCTTT. Protein: CASSVSTAGGEAFF.

The rearrangement links TRBV7-2 to TRBJ1-4, with D unclear. Trimming cost V 3 bases and J 8 bases, with 13 bases left between them. CDR3 length equals 14 residues. Germline V gene lookup returns CDR1 SGHTA and CDR2 FQGNSA. CDR3 sequence: CASSFEKTGEKLFF. The CDR3 DNA sequence: TGTGCCAGCAGCTTTGAGAAGACGGGGGAAAAACTGTTTTTT. Using reference TRBV7-2 and TRBJ1-4 for the parts outside the CDR3, the full variable domain is GAGVSQSPSNKVTEKGKDVELRCDPISGHTALYWYRQSLGQGLEFLIYFQGNSAPDKSGLPSDRFSAERTGGSVSTLTIQRTQQEDSAVYLCASSFEKTGEKLFFGSGTQLSVL.

CDR3: CASSVGDTGYEQYF. The CDR3 bases are TGTGCCAGCAGCGTAGGGGACACCGGCTACGAGCAGTACTTC. The gene calls are TRBV9 and TRBJ2-7, with D possibly matching TRBD1 (6 bases). CDR3 length: 14 residues. V lost 0 bases and J lost 3, with 10 bases in between. Germline CDR1 SGDLS, CDR2 YYNGEE.

This chain uses TRBV18 with TRBJ2-7; TRBD2 agrees at 8 bases. The CDR3 runs 15 residues. CDR1 is KGHSH and CDR2 is LQKENI in the germline V gene. Trimming took 6 bases from V and 3 from J; bases not matched to a gene: 10. The CDR3 sequence: CASSQTGGSHYEQYF. The CDR3 DNA follows: TGTGCCAGCTCTCAAACGGGAGGGAGCCACTACGAGCAGTACTTC.

CDR3 loop: CASSPPRRREQFF. Here the CDR3 DNA reads TGTGCCAGCAGCCCCCCCAGGAGGCGTGAGCAGTTCTTC. V is TRBV9 and J is TRBJ2-1; TRBD2 might be the D (5 bases). CDR1 and CDR2 (germline): SGDLS, YYNGEE. CDR3 length equals 13 residues. With 4 bases removed from V and 9 bases from J, the gap between germline ends came to 14 bases.

The CDR3 coding sequence is TGTGCCAGCAGTCTAAAAGGGGGGGACTACAATGAGCAGTTCTTC. The encoded protein is CASSLKGGDYNEQFF. The chain links TRBV7-2 to TRBJ2-1; weak D call: TRBD2 (7 bases). The CDR3 sequence is 15 residues long. Trimming took off 6 bases at V and 3 bases at J, with 15 bases between the two ends. Germline V gives CDR1 SGHTA, CDR2 FQGNSA.

Remarks on this clone: One end of the junction is discordant with germline, which a read error may explain. Distinct nucleotide sequences in the sample also encode this CDR3. The V and J genes are TRBV27 and TRBJ2-7; TRBD2 matches at 8 bases. Per the germline V gene, CDR1 is MNHEY and CDR2 is SMNVEV (reference sequence). The CDR3 contains 14 residues. CDR3 sequence (DNA): TGCGCCAGCAGTTTCGGGGGGGCAATCTACGAGCAGTACTTC. It translates to CASSFGGAIYEQYF.

The V and J genes are TRBV27 and TRBJ2-2; D is perhaps TRBD1 (6 bases). Trimming stripped 3 bases from V and 7 bases from J, with 18 bases between. The germline gives CDR1 MNHEY, CDR2 SMNVEV (reference sequence). CDR3 length: 16 residues. The chain's CDR3 is CASSFGNRVGSGELFF. The CDR3, as DNA: TGTGCCAGCAGTTTCGGTAACAGGGTTGGTAGCGGGGAGCTGTTTTTT.

The chain combines TRBV5-4 with TRBJ2-1; 7 bases map to TRBD2. J gave up 4 bases and V 4 bases, and 8 bases lay outside the gene matches. This CDR3 comprises 15 residues. From germline, CDR1 is SGHNT and CDR2 YYREEE (reference sequence). The DNA for the CDR3 is TGTGCCAGCAGCCCCGGGGGGAACAGGTACAATGAGCAGTTCTTC. Translation: CASSPGGNRYNEQFF.

The sample holds a few counts of this clone. The chain recombines TRBV7-3 with TRBJ1-1, with D perhaps matching TRBD1 (5 bases). V lost 2 bases to trimming and J lost 0 bases, with 10 bases between them. The CDR3 is made up of 15 amino acids. The germline gives CDR1 SGHTA, CDR2 FQGTGA. The CDR3 DNA reads as TGTGCCAGCAGCTTACTCGCAGGGATGAACACTGAAGCTTTCTTT. Translating it yields CASSLLAGMNTEAFF.

The chain has TRBV19 and TRBJ1-4; maybe TRBD1 (5 bases). The CDR3 spans 12 residues. Germline V gene sequence: CDR1 LNHDA, CDR2 SQIVND (reference sequence). V was shortened by 6 bases and J by 7 bases, with 9 bases between the two germline ends. Written as DNA, the CDR3 is TGTGCCAGTAGCAGGGCTACTGAAAAACTGTTTTTT. Encoded protein: CASSRATEKLFF.